The subject of this entry is one T cell receptor beta chain. Primers included in the PCR were 60 Vbeta and 13 Jbeta primers. The authors' processing: Counted up in a later analysis, unique TCR beta chains came to 65 million to 80 million, with about 9.9 million shared. Clones were sequenced by immunoSEQ multiplex PCR, and TCRdb holds only the in-frame ones, with some missing. V, J and clone size derive from that table, while D and trimming were established from the DNA sequence. In the table there are 150,000 to 200,000 clones, around 79% of which are singletons. This sample is part of a study of cytomegalovirus exposure and HLA in healthy donors. CDR1 is LNHDA, CDR2 SQIVND, per germline (reference sequence). This CDR3 spans 19 amino acids. Trimming shortened V by 5 bases and J by 0 bases, and 25 bases separated the two germline ends.

This sequence was found in a woman between 25 and 40 years old in good health and CMV-seropositive. The V and J genes are TRBV19 and TRBJ1-1; a weak D match, TRBD1 (6 bases). The sequencing input was PBMCs. DNA of the CDR3: TGTGCCAGTAGTGCCGACCGGGGCGGGTGGGGGCCGATGAACACTGAAGCTTTCTTT. As protein: CASSADRGGWGPMNTEAFF.